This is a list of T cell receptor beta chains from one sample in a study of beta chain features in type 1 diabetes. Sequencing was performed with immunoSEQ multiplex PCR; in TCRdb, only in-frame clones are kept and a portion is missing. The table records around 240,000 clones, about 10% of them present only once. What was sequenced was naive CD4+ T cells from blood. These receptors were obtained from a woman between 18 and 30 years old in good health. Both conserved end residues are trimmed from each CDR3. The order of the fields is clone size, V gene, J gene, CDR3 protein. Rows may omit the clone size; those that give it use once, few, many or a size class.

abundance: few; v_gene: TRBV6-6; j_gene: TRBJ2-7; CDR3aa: ASQWAGESVEQY
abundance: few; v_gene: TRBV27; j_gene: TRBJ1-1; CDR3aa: ASSLDRGDTEAF
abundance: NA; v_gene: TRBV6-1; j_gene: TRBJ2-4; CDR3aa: ASSERASGGLTKNIQY
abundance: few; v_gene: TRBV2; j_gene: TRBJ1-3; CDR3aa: ASSESTGTGNTIY
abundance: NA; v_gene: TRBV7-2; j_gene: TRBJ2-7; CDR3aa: ASSVTSRPYEQY
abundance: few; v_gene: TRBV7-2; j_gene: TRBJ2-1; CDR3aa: ASSEGLAGLYEQF
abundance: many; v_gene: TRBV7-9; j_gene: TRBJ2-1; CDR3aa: ASSRVGNEQF
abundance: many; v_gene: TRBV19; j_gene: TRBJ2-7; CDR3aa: ASSIQGLSYEQY
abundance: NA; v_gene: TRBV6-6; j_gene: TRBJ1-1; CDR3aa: ASSYSTGEAF
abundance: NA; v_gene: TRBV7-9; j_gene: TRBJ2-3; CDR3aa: ASRSSGGSADTQY
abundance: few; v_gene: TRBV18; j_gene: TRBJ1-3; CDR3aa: ASSRSSGNTIY
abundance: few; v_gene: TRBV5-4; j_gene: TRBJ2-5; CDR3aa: ASSTKRGLYQETQY
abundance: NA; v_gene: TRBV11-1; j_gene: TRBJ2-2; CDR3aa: ASSLEGPMTGELF
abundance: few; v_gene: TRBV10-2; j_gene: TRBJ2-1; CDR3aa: ASSLGRELGGEQF
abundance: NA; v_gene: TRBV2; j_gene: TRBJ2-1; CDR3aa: ASSAGSSYNEQF
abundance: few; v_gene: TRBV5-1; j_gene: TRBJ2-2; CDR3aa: ASTPGANTGELF
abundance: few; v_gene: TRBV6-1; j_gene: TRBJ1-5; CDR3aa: ASSEISGWHQPQH
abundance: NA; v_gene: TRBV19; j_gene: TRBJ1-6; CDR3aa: ASSTFRQATDNSPLH
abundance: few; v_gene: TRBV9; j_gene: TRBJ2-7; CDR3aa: ASSVSPEGEQY
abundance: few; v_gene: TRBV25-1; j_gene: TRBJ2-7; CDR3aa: ASSESGRGWEQY
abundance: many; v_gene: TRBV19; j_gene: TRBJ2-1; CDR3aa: ASSIRAGSSYNEQF
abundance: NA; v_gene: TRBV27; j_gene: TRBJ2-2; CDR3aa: ASSFPQGTNTGELF
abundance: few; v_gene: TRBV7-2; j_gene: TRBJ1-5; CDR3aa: ASSSWTGDGNQPQH
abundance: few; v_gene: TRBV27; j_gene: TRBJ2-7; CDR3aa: ASSLGQGGVQY
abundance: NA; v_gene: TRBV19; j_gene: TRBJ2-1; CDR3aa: ASRGFKSSISSYNEQF
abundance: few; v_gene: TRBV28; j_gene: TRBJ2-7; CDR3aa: ASSFLGLYEQY
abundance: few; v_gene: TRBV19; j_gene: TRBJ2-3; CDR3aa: ASSPHGTGDVTDTQY
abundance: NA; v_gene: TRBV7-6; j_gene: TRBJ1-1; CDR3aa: ASSLADRAGTEAF
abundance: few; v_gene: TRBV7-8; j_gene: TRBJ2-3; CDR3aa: ASSLHDRGDTQY
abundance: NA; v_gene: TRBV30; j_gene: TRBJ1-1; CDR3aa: AWNVERGRAF
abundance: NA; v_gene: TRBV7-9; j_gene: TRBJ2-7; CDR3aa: ASSLAGQGFHEQY
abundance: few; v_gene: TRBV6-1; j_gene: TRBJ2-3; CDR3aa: ASSEWEGPTDTQY
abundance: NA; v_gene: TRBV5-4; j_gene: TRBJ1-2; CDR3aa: ASSLRDRGKSGYT
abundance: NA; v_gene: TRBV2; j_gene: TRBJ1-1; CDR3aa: ASSGEGGNTEAF
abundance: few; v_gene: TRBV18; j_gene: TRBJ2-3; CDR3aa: ASSPQGLAVDTQY
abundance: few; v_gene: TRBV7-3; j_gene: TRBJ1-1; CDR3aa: ASSADGYTEAF
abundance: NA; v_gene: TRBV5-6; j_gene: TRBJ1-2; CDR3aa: ASSLVPDSNYGYT
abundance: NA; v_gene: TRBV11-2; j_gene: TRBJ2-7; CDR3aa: ASTRGGTSYEQY
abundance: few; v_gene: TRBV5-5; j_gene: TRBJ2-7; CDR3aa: ASSLYPGLEY
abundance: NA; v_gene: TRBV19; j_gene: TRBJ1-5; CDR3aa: ASTRRGRYQPQH
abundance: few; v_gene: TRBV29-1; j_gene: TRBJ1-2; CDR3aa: SVDRAFGGYT
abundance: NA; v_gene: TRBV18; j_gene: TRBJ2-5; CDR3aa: ASSPPSPGLAGTETQY
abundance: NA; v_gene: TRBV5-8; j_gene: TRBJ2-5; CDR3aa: ASSMGQGSQETQY
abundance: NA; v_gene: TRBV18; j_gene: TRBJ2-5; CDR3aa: ASSPLYSGEETQY
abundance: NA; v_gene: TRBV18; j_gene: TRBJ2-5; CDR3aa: ASSLRQGETQY
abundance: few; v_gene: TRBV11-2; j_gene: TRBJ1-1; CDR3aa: ASSRGTGGTEAF
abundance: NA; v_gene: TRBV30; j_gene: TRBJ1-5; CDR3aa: AWSVSRGGIGYQPQH
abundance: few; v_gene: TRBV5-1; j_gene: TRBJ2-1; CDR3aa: ASSLVISGTSSPYNEQF
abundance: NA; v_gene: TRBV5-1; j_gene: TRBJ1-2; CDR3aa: ASSLGGTDYGYT
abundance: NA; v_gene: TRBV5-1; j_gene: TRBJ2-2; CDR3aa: ASSGQGYTGELF
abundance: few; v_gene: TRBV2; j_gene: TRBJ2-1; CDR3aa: ASSFWTREGQF